These 18 T cell receptor beta chains were sequenced from one sample in a study of technical replicates of blood from a few donors. Assay: immunoSEQ multiplex PCR; the TCRdb copy retains only in-frame clones and omits some. This table holds under 110,000 clones, 96% found once. The source material was T cells isolated from PBMCs. These receptors all stem from a human donor in good health.

This chain links TRBV28 with TRBJ2-2, with D perhaps matching TRBD2 (7 bases). Germline V gene lookup returns CDR1 MDHEN and CDR2 SYDVKM. CDR3 length: 17 residues. Trimming removed 4 bases at V and 3 bases at J, with 18 bases between. CDR3 sequence reads: CASSSGTGGPDTGELFF. DNA for the CDR3: TGTGCCAGCAGTTCCGGAACCGGGGGGCCGGACACCGGGGAGCTGTTTTTT.

The rearrangement joins TRBV6-5 to TRBJ1-2; no clear D. CDR1 and CDR2 (germline): MNHEY, SVGAGI. Trimming left V 6 bases short and J 0 bases short, with 8 bases between. The length of the CDR3 is 13 residues. In DNA form, the CDR3 reads TGTGCCAGCAGGCCCACAGCTAACTATGGCTACACCTTC. Amino acid sequence: CASRPTANYGYTF.

This clone was counted a few times. V is TRBV6-1 and J is TRBJ1-4, with TRBD1 matching over 9 bases. Germline values: CDR1 MNHNS, CDR2 SASEGT. The CDR3 is 13 amino acids. V was pared by 10 bases and J by 7 bases, with 7 bases of the junction left unmatched. CDR3 region: CATHRDRAEKLFF. The CDR3 DNA sequence: TGTGCCACCCACCGGGACAGGGCTGAAAAACTGTTTTTT.

V and J are TRBV5-1 and TRBJ1-4; D is unresolved. Per germline, CDR1 SGHRS and CDR2 YFSETQ. V was shortened by 4 bases and J by 8 bases, with 12 bases between the two germline ends. The CDR3 runs to 13 residues. The CDR3 nucleotides read TGCGCCAGCAGCGCGTCCCCTAGGGAAAAACTGTTTTTT. This encodes CASSASPREKLFF.

The rearrangement links TRBV6-6 to TRBJ2-7; D may be TRBD2 (5 bases). The CDR3 extends over 15 amino acids. Germline lookup yields CDR1 MNHNY and CDR2 SVGAGI (reference sequence). V was clipped by 7 bases and J by 2 bases, with 18 bases between them. This chain's CDR3 is CASTKNRGEPYEQYF. The CDR3 nucleotides read TGTGCCAGCACTAAAAATCGGGGAGAGCCCTACGAGCAGTACTTC.

The chain links TRBV4-1 to TRBJ2-5; D unresolved. This CDR3 region has 14 residues. The germline V and J ends were trimmed by 1 base and 5 bases, with 11 bases remaining between them. In germline, CDR1 is MGHRA, CDR2 YSYEKL. Written as DNA, the CDR3 is TGCGCCAGCAGCCAAGTTTACCTCCGGGAGACCCAGTACTTC. Its protein product is CASSQVYLRETQYF.

CDR3 DNA: TGTGCCAGCAGTTACCTGTTGGTGGCTAGCGGGAGGGAAGAGACCCAGTACTTC. Its protein is CASSYLLVASGREETQYF. This chain uses TRBV5-6 with TRBJ2-5; 12 bases match TRBD2. Germline values: CDR1 SGHDT, CDR2 YYEEEE. CDR3 length: 18 residues. V was pared by 5 bases and J by 3 bases, with 14 bases of the junction left unmatched.

This clone was observed once. The chain combines TRBV5-1 with TRBJ2-7; D is ambiguous. The CDR3 runs 14 residues. Looked up from germline, CDR1 is SGHRS and CDR2 is YFSETQ. The ends were cut back, 0 bases at V and 3 bases at J, with 10 bases in the middle. CDR3 in amino acids: CASSLVGSFYEQYF. The CDR3 bases are TGCGCCAGCAGCTTGGTTGGCAGTTTCTACGAGCAGTACTTC.

The rearrangement links TRBV7-9 to TRBJ2-7, with D tentatively TRBD2 (6 bases). Per the germline V gene, CDR1 is SEHNR and CDR2 is FQNEAQ (reference sequence). The CDR3 sequence is 15 residues long. V was clipped by 5 bases and J by 1 base, with 15 bases between them. CDR3 loop: CASSPPAGRSYEQYF. The CDR3, as DNA: TGTGCCAGCAGCCCACCGGCAGGGAGGTCCTACGAGCAGTACTTC.

The V call is TRBV12-2, the J call TRBJ1-5; TRBD1, as called in the table, went unchecked against the DNA. TRBV12-2 is a listed pseudogene. CDR3 length: 14 amino acids. The CDR3 spells CASRFVQGVQPQHF. The DNA for the CDR3 is TGTGCAAGTCGCTTCGTACAAGGGGTTCAGCCCCAGCATTTT.

CDR3 residues: CSVGGTGLDQPQHF. CDR3 in DNA: TGCAGCGTTGGTGGGACAGGGCTGGATCAGCCCCAGCATTTT. The rearrangement links TRBV29-1 to TRBJ1-5, with 9 nucleotides matching TRBD1. CDR1 SQVTM and CDR2 ANQGSEA come from the germline V gene. Trimming removed 4 bases from V and 5 bases from J; junction bases left unmatched: 6. This CDR3 is built from 14 residues. Drawing the rest from reference TRBV29-1 and TRBJ1-5, the complete variable domain is SAVISQKPSRDICQRGTSLTIQCQVDSQVTMMFWYRQQPGQSLTLIATANQGSEATYESGFVIDKFPISRPNLTFSTLTVSNMSPEDSSIYLCSVGGTGLDQPQHFGDGTRLSIL.

The rearrangement links TRBV5-4 to TRBJ2-7; 7 nucleotides line up with TRBD1. V lost 1 base to trimming and J lost 5 bases; unmatched junction nucleotides: 9. Germline values: CDR1 SGHNT, CDR2 YYREEE (reference sequence). The CDR3 loop spans 15 amino acids. CDR3: CASSLRGDRVDEQYF. CDR3 DNA: TGTGCCAGCAGCTTGCGTGGTGACAGGGTAGACGAGCAGTACTTC.

The chain recombines TRBV27 with TRBJ1-1, with D possibly TRBD1 on 5 matching bases. Trimming cost V 5 bases and J 0 bases, with 13 bases left between them. This CDR3 has 15 amino acids. CDR1 is MNHEY and CDR2 is SMNVEV in the germline V gene (reference sequence). This chain's CDR3 is CASSPTWGVNTEAFF. CDR3 sequence (DNA): TGTGCCAGCAGTCCTACGTGGGGGGTGAACACTGAAGCTTTCTTT.

The gene calls are TRBV19 and TRBJ1-4, with 9 nucleotides matching TRBD1. Germline V gives CDR1 LNHDA, CDR2 SQIVND (reference sequence). V gave up 6 bases and J gave up 5 bases; unmatched junction bases: 4. The CDR3 runs 14 residues. The CDR3 is CASRLGQGNEKLFF. CDR3 sequence (DNA): TGTGCCAGTAGGTTGGGACAGGGCAATGAAAAACTGTTTTTT.

The chain has TRBV30 and TRBJ2-1; D not certain. This CDR3 is 12 amino acids long. The germline V gene has CDR1 GTSNPN and CDR2 SVGIG (reference sequence). V was clipped by 0 bases and J by 9 bases, with 9 bases between them. CDR3 sequence (DNA): TGTGCCTGGAGTGTTACGAGAAGTGAGCAGTTCTTC. Translated: CAWSVTRSEQFF.

The CDR3 region is CAWRAWGQGNTEAFF. In DNA, the CDR3 is TGTGCCTGGAGGGCCTGGGGACAGGGCAACACTGAAGCTTTCTTT. V is TRBV30 and J is TRBJ1-1; 9 bases line up with TRBD1. There are 15 residues in the CDR3. V was pared by 3 bases and J by 2 bases, with 7 bases of the junction left unmatched. The germline V gene has CDR1 GTSNPN and CDR2 SVGIG (reference sequence).

The chain employs TRBV14 and TRBJ2-1; 8 bases fit TRBD1. The V gene's germline CDR1 is SGHDN and CDR2 FVKESK. V trimming: 4 bases; J trimming: 7 bases; junction bases outside the gene matches: 12. The CDR3 consists of 16 residues. The CDR3 coding sequence is TGTGCCAGCAGCCTCCTTAGGACAGGGAGGACGAATGAGCAGTTCTTC. Amino acids: CASSLLRTGRTNEQFF.

The DNA for the CDR3 is TGTGCCAGCTCACCCGGCAGGTCTCCCTACGAGCAGTACTTC. It is translated as CASSPGRSPYEQYF. The chain has TRBV18 and TRBJ2-7, with D hard to call. V was shortened by 3 bases and J by 2 bases, with 11 bases between the two germline ends. Germline V gives CDR1 KGHSH, CDR2 LQKENI. The CDR3 is 14 residues long.